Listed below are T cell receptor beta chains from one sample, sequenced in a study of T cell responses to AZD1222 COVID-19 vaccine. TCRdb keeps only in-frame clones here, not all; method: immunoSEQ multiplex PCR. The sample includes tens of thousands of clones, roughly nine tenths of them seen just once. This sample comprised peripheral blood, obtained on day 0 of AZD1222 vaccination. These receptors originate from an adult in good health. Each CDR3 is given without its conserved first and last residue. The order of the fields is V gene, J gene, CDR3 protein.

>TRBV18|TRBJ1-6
ASSPWGRDDSPLH
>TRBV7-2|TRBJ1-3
ASSSIGTASSGNTIY
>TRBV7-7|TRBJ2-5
ASSLFGTEETQY
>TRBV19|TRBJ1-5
ASSFRGSGQPQH
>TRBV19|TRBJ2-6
ASRFPSGANVLT
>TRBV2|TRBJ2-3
ASSVGASTDTQY
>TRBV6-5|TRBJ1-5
ASSRTDSNQPQH
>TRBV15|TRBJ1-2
ATSRYTGGESYT
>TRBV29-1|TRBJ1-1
SVTRGTEAF
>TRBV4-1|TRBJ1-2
ASSQDGDSYGYT
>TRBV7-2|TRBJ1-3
ASSPQTGTRNTIY
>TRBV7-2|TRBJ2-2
ASTRGQNTGELF
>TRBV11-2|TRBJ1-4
ASSFRQAEKLF
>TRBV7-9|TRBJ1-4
ASSYREPLIPSEKLF
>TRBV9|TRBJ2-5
ASSVAGIWETQY
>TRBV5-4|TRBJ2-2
ASSLWGTQNTGELF
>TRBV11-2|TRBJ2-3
ASSLVSGTDTQY
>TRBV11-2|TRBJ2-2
ASSYGSAGELF
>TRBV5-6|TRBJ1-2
ASSLVGVSYGYT
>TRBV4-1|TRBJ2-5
ASSQSGTGYQETQY
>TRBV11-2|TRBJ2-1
ASSLMNANNEQF
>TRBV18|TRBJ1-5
ASSPRQGARGNQPQH
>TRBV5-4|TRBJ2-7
ASSLGYEQY
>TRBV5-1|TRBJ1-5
ASSRTGGVDQPQH
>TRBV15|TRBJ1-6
ATSREDRGGSPLH
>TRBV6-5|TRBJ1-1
ASSFQDRGNTEAF
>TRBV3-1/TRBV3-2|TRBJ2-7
ASSRGQGSYEQY
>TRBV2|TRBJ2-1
ASSGQSKYNEQF
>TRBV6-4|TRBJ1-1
ASSPGTGYEAF
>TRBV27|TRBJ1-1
ASRVSGQVFPNTEAF
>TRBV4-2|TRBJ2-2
ASSQGGTGELF
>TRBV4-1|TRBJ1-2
ASSQEGYGYT
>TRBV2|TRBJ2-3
ASSGGSGSSGGHDTQY
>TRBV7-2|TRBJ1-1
ASREDWNTEAF
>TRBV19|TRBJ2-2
ASKFQTGANTGELF
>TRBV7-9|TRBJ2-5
ASSFLQGAGTQY
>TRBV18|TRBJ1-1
ASSLTGEQGESAAF
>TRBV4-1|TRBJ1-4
ASSRGYTATNEKLF
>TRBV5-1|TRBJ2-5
ASSLGWTSGSQETQY
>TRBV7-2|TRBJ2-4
ASSFGLAGGENIQY
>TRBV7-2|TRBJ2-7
ASSPNQGMYEQY
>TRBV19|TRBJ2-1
ASSEGGSYNEQF
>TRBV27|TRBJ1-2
ASSSPSQGAYGYT
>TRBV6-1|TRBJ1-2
ASSETGRDGYT
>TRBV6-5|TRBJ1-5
ASSLGRFSNQPQH
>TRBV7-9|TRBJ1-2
ASSPSFDRGIGYT
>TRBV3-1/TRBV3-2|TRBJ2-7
ASGLGASYEQY
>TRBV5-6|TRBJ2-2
ASSLRWIGELF
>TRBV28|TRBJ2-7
ASRLGIYEQY
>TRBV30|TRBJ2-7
AWSVGGSSYEQY